This T cell receptor beta chain comes out of a study of blood T cell repertoires in COVID-19. On the study more broadly: The United States, Italy and Spain were the sources of the acute and convalescent COVID-19 samples. Sample material is recorded as cDNA or gDNA derived from T cells, B-cell-depleted T cells, or PBMCs.

Per the original data handling: The assay estimated nucleated cells by amplifying reference gene primers. Clones were read by immunoSEQ multiplex PCR, and TCRdb kept only the in-frame ones, dropping some. V, J and clone size are taken as reported in that table, and D and trimming were inferred from the DNA itself. Of over 250,000 clones in the sample, about 87% are singletons; the top ten hold 2% to 3%. Trimming left V 5 bases short and J 4 bases short, with 14 bases between. Germline CDR1 SGHTA, CDR2 FQGNSA. The CDR3 consists of 14 residues. The sequence was collected from a woman aged 50 to 60 with acute or convalescent COVID-19. The sample taken for sequencing was peripheral blood. The genes are TRBV7-2 and TRBJ1-1, with D hard to call. As DNA, the CDR3 is TGTGCCAGCAGCCCCACCAGTATACCCACTGAAGCTTTCTTT. Translating it yields CASSPTSIPTEAFF.